The 7 T cell receptor beta chains in this list originate from one sample, sequenced in a study of CXCR3-negative and CXCR3-positive naive CD8 T cells. Overall study findings and caveats: Researchers report that CXCR3-positive naive cells carry more hydrophobic TRB CDR3s than CXCR3-negative naive cells.

Preparation of TRB cDNA libraries relied on 5' RACE carrying UMI labels. TCRdb reworked the 5' RACE reads into one entry per CDR3 protein, no DNA. This table holds over 50,000 distinct CDR3 sequences. For these TCRs, the target antigens are not known. Sequenced input: naive CXCR3+ CD8+ T cells from blood. Subset specified: CD45RO-CCR7+CD27+CD95- naive CD8+ T cells expressing CXCR3 (TNR3+). The receptors come from a human donor in good health. Some clones in this sample may be carry-over from other donors' samples.

CDR3 region: CASSPTTGVSALHF. The chain joins TRBV7-9 to TRBJ1-6; the D gene TCRdb calls, TRBD1, cannot be checked with no DNA. Looked up from germline, CDR1 is SEHNR and CDR2 is FQNEAQ (reference sequence). The CDR3 is made up of 14 amino acids. Variable domain in full (rest from reference TRBV7-9 and TRBJ1-6): DTGVSQNPRHKITKRGQNVTFRCDPISEHNRLYWYRQTLGQGPEFLTYFQNEAQLEKSRLLSDRFSAERPKGSFSTLEIQRTEQGDSAMYLCASSPTTGVSALHFGNGTRLTVT.

The chain recombines TRBV18 with TRBJ2-1. CDR3 length: 15 residues. The V gene's germline CDR1 is KGHSH and CDR2 LQKENI. CDR3 in amino acids: CASSPPGMTANEQFF. Based on the CDR3 plus reference TRBV18 and TRBJ2-1, the full variable domain is NAGVMQNPRHLVRRRGQEARLRCSPMKGHSHVYWYRQLPEEGLKFMVYLQKENIIDESGMPKERFSAEFPKEGPSILRIQQVVRGDSAAYFCASSPPGMTANEQFFGPGTRLTVL.

The rearrangement joins TRBV20-1 to TRBJ2-1; TCRdb designates TRBD1, a call that cannot be tested without DNA. CDR3 length: 16 residues. Germline V CDR1 and CDR2: DFQATT, SNEGSKA (reference sequence). CDR3 amino acids: CSASEFWGGAPHEQFF.

The chain links TRBV14 to TRBJ2-7; TCRdb returns TRBD1, unconfirmable since there is no DNA. The CDR3 runs to 17 residues. CDR1 and CDR2 from the germline V gene are SGHDN and FVKESK. CDR3 amino acids: CASSHDITGTGSYEQYF.

The rearrangement uses TRBV2 and TRBJ2-7. The CDR3 spans 14 residues. CDR1 and CDR2 (germline): SNHLY, FYNNEI. This CDR3 is CASSEYGKTYEQYF.

The J gene is TRBJ2-7, the V gene TRBV7-6; TCRdb returns TRBD1, unconfirmable since there is no DNA. CDR1 and CDR2 (germline): SGHVS, FNYEAQ. The CDR3 length is 15 residues. CDR3 sequence: CASSLSGGLSYEQYF. Based on the CDR3 plus reference TRBV7-6 and TRBJ2-7, the full variable domain is GAGVSQSPRYKVTKRGQDVALRCDPISGHVSLYWYRQALGQGPEFLTYFNYEAQQDKSGLPNDRFSAERPEGSISTLTIQRTEQRDSAMYRCASSLSGGLSYEQYFGPGTRLTVT.

V is TRBV5-6 and J is TRBJ2-6. The CDR3 loop spans 12 amino acids. Per the germline V gene, CDR1 is SGHDT and CDR2 is YYEEEE. The CDR3 region is CASSYGANVLTF.